This passage covers 18 T cell receptor beta chains from one sample sequenced in a study of radiation and T cells in renal cell carcinoma. Libraries were prepared by immunoSEQ multiplex PCR; TCRdb keeps only in-frame clonotypes and omits some of them. The table records tens of thousands of clones, about 79% of them present only once. Time point meaning: baseline pretreatment blood. Treatment meaning: 15 Gy SBRT to primary tumor, nephrectomy 4 weeks later. The starting material was blood, obtained from a patient whose treatment included radiotherapy and nephrectomy. The receptors were sampled from a man between 60 and 75 years old with renal cell carcinoma.

The chain has TRBV1 and TRBJ2-3; the table's TRBD1 call for D was not verified on the DNA. TRBV1 is described as a pseudogene. CDR3 length: 13 amino acids. CDR3 coding DNA: TGCACCAGCAGCCACACAGGGTCCGATACGCAGTATTTT. Translation gives CTSSHTGSDTQYF.

The chain is built from TRBV7-2 and TRBJ2-3, with a tentative D call TRBD2 (7 bases). Germline CDR1 and CDR2: SGHTA and FQGNSA. V was clipped by 3 bases and J by 2 bases, with 12 bases between them. This CDR3 comprises 15 residues. This CDR3 is CASSFRGLNTDTQYF. CDR3 DNA: TGTGCCAGCAGCTTCAGGGGACTAAACACAGATACGCAGTATTTT.

J is TRBJ2-5 and V is TRBV9; 7 nucleotides align to TRBD2. The CDR3 loop spans 16 amino acids. The trim removed 3 bases at V and 3 bases at J, leaving 11 bases unmatched. Germline V CDR1 and CDR2: SGDLS, YYNGEE. The CDR3 protein is CASSGTTSIEEETQYF. The CDR3, as DNA: TGTGCCAGCAGCGGAACGACTAGCATAGAGGAAGAGACCCAGTACTTC.

The chain carries TRBV5-4 and TRBJ2-1; no reliable D call. V was pared by 3 bases and J by 8 bases, with 9 bases between. This CDR3 region has 12 residues. CDR1 SGHNT and CDR2 YYREEE come from the germline V gene (reference sequence). The CDR3 bases are TGTGCCAGCAGCTCCCATAAGGATGAGCAGTTCTTC. Residues: CASSSHKDEQFF.

This clone was observed many times. The chain has TRBV27 and TRBJ2-7; TRBD1 is a possible D gene (5 bases). The CDR3 totals 12 residues. Deletions cut 7 bases from V and 2 bases from J, with 9 bases between. Germline CDR1 reads MNHEY; CDR2 reads SMNVEV (reference sequence). The CDR3 loop is CASTEQAYEQYF. The CDR3 DNA follows: TGTGCCAGCACCGAACAGGCCTACGAGCAGTACTTC.

The rearrangement links TRBV7-2 to TRBJ2-7, with 8 positions matching TRBD1. This CDR3 has 13 amino acids. V was clipped by 5 bases and J by 1 base; unmatched bases: 1. Looked up from germline, CDR1 is SGHTA and CDR2 is FQGNSA. CDR3 DNA sequence: TGTGCCAGCAGCCGGGACAGGTCCTACGAGCAGTACTTC. This translates into CASSRDRSYEQYF.

This rearrangement joins TRBV7-8 to TRBJ1-2; no clear D. Germline V gene lookup returns CDR1 SGHVS and CDR2 FQNEAQ. Trimming pared 2 bases from V and 2 bases from J, leaving 12 bases between. This CDR3 contains 15 residues. The CDR3: CASSLMRTANYGYTF. The CDR3 nucleotides read TGTGCCAGCAGCTTAATGAGGACCGCAAACTATGGCTACACCTTC.

V usage is TRBV19 and J usage is TRBJ1-2; D possibly corresponds to TRBD1 (5 bases). The CDR3 runs to 14 residues. Trimming removed 1 base at V and 6 bases at J, with 12 bases between. CDR1 LNHDA and CDR2 SQIVND come from the germline V gene (reference sequence). This CDR3 reads CASSIVGGSDGYTF. The CDR3 DNA follows: TGTGCCAGTAGTATAGTGGGGGGAAGCGATGGCTACACCTTC.

The chain recombines TRBV2 with TRBJ2-3; TRBD2 agrees at 8 bases. The CDR3 is 17 residues long. The germline V gene has CDR1 SNHLY and CDR2 FYNNEI. The V gene end was trimmed by 4 bases and the J gene end by 4 bases; junction bases not matched to a gene: 13. CDR3 in DNA: TGTGCCAGCAGTGGTTTTAGCGGGAATCGTGGCGCAGATACGCAGTATTTT. It is translated as CASSGFSGNRGADTQYF.

The chain's CDR3 is CASSSYQRGTDTQYF. The CDR3 coding sequence is TGTGCCAGCAGCTCCTACCAAAGGGGCACAGATACGCAGTATTTT. The V call is TRBV7-9, the J call TRBJ2-3; D is unclear. V gave up 4 bases and J gave up 1 base, with 12 bases separating them. Germline V CDR1 and CDR2: SEHNR, FQNEAQ (reference sequence). CDR3 length: 15 amino acids.

The chain has TRBV14 and TRBJ2-3; D possibly corresponds to TRBD2 (6 bases). Germline V gene sequence: CDR1 SGHDN, CDR2 FVKESK. CDR3 length equals 14 residues. Trimming removed 0 bases at V and 8 bases at J, with 12 bases between. CDR3 region: CASSQDGRRATQYF. In DNA, the CDR3 is TGTGCCAGCAGCCAAGATGGTCGGAGGGCTACGCAGTATTTT.

This CDR3 reads CASSSRTSGREQYF. As DNA, the CDR3 is TGTGCCAGCAGCTCACGGACTAGCGGCCGGGAGCAGTACTTC. The chain has TRBV7-2 and TRBJ2-7, with 10 bases aligning to TRBD2. CDR1 is SGHTA and CDR2 is FQGNSA in the germline V gene. V lost 4 bases, J lost 7 bases, and 7 bases stayed unmatched. This CDR3 is built from 14 residues.

The chain is built from TRBV14 and TRBJ2-1, with 7 bases identical to TRBD2. Germline trimming cut 1 base from V and 4 bases from J; bases unmatched to any gene: 4. Looked up from germline, CDR1 is SGHDN and CDR2 is FVKESK. This CDR3 spans 15 amino acids. The CDR3 here is CASSQGGGRYNEQFF. CDR3 bases: TGTGCCAGCAGCCAAGGGGGGGGTCGGTACAATGAGCAGTTCTTC.

V gene TRBV7-8 combines with J gene TRBJ2-6; D is uncertain. The CDR3 runs to 15 residues. With 0 bases removed from V and 2 bases from J, the gap between germline ends came to 5 bases. The germline V gene encodes CDR1 SGHVS and CDR2 FQNEAQ. The CDR3 is CASSLALPGANVLTF. The CDR3 region has the DNA TGTGCCAGCAGCTTAGCTCTCCCTGGGGCCAACGTCCTGACTTTC.

The chain has TRBV13 and TRBJ2-1; D gene ambiguous. The CDR3 spans 14 residues. CDR1 and CDR2 from the germline V gene are PRHDT and FYEKMQ (reference sequence). V shed 0 bases and J shed 6 bases, with 9 bases lying between them. The CDR3 region has the DNA TGTGCCAGCAGCTTAGGGGTATTTGTCAATGAGCAGTTCTTC. Translation gives CASSLGVFVNEQFF.

This chain links TRBV27 with TRBJ2-1; 10 bases are a match to TRBD1. The germline V gene has CDR1 MNHEY and CDR2 SMNVEV (reference sequence). The V gene end was trimmed by 5 bases and the J gene end by 6 bases; junction bases not matched to a gene: 7. The CDR3 extends over 15 amino acids. CDR3 nucleotides: TGTGCCAGCAGTCCCGGGACAGGGGATCTCAATGAGCAGTTCTTC. This codes for CASSPGTGDLNEQFF.

This clone was found a few times. The rearrangement joins TRBV7-9 to TRBJ1-1, with D unclear. CDR3 length equals 13 residues. The germline gives CDR1 SEHNR, CDR2 FQNEAQ (reference sequence). Trimming removed 7 bases at V and 5 bases at J, with 14 bases between. The CDR3 loop reads CASNGDDGTEAFF. As DNA, the CDR3 is TGTGCCAGCAACGGAGACGACGGAACTGAAGCTTTCTTT.

This chain connects TRBV7-8 to TRBJ2-3; 7 bases agree with TRBD2. The trim removed 0 bases at V and 4 bases at J, leaving 7 bases unmatched. The CDR3 covers 16 residues. Per the germline V gene, CDR1 is SGHVS and CDR2 is FQNEAQ. CDR3: CASSLAMAGEADTQYF. CDR3 DNA: TGTGCCAGCAGCTTAGCAATGGCGGGAGAAGCAGATACGCAGTATTTT.